One and the same sample provided the 10 T cell receptor beta chains below, sequenced in a study of blood T cell repertoires in COVID-19 (dated by TCRdb to the early 2020s). Library preparation employed the immunoSEQ multiplex PCR assay. This immuneACCESS table, as held by TCRdb, lists in-frame sequences with V and J called but not all clones. Of the missing ones, under half trace to an unresolved V gene in checked studies; the others have no known cause. The sample records hundreds of thousands of clones, more than 85% of which are singletons. The ten top clones hold about 5% of the sample. The sequenced sample was peripheral blood. The receptors here all came from a man aged 40-49 years with acute or convalescent COVID-19.

The chain recombines TRBV7-2 with TRBJ1-3, with D perhaps matching TRBD1 (5 bases). The germline V gene has CDR1 SGHTA and CDR2 FQGNSA. This CDR3 region has 15 residues. The V gene lost 3 bases and the J gene lost 0 bases, with 9 bases spanning the gap. As DNA, the CDR3 is TGTGCCAGCAGCTTCAGACAGTACTCTGGAAACACCATATATTTT. It is translated as CASSFRQYSGNTIYF.

V is TRBV24-1 and J is TRBJ1-2; 10 positions match TRBD1. After removal of 3 bases from V and 6 bases from J, the junction contained 3 bases not matched to a gene. The CDR3 covers 14 residues. Germline lookup yields CDR1 KGHDR and CDR2 SFDVKD. As DNA, the CDR3 is TGTGCCACCAGTGATGGGGGGACAGGGGATGGCTACACCTTC. Translated, it gives CATSDGGTGDGYTF.

This sequence joins TRBV30 and TRBJ2-7; D remains ambiguous. Trimming removed 0 bases from V and 1 base from J, with 7 bases in between. CDR3 length equals 13 residues. CDR1 is GTSNPN, CDR2 SVGIG, per germline (reference sequence). The CDR3 DNA follows: TGTGCCTGGAGTGTAACGGAGTCCTACGAGCAGTACTTC. It specifies CAWSVTESYEQYF.

The chain employs TRBV30 and TRBJ1-2; 11 bases align to TRBD1. Germline CDR1 GTSNPN, CDR2 SVGIG (reference sequence). V shed 4 bases and J 8 bases; nucleotides not matched to a gene: 9. This CDR3 is 14 amino acids long. CDR3 sequence reads: CAWTGGQGVLGYTF. CDR3 nucleotides: TGTGCCTGGACCGGGGGACAGGGGGTTTTGGGCTACACCTTC.

The V gene is TRBV29-1, the J gene TRBJ2-7; D is tentatively TRBD1 or TRBD2 (5 bases each). Trimming removed 7 bases at V and 3 bases at J, with 10 bases between. The CDR3 contains 11 residues. Germline assignment: CDR1 SQVTM and CDR2 ANQGSEA. The CDR3 region has the DNA TGCAGCGGGGGACGGGGCTACGAGCAGTACTTC. This sequence encodes CSGGRGYEQYF.

The chain has TRBV5-1 and TRBJ1-3; D ambiguous. CDR3 length: 14 amino acids. CDR1 and CDR2 (germline): SGHRS, YFSETQ. Trimming took 5 bases from V and 0 from J, leaving 9 bases between them. The CDR3 region has the DNA TGCGCCAGCAGTGATGTACTCTCTGGAAACACCATATATTTT. Translation: CASSDVLSGNTIYF.

The rearrangement joins TRBV7-7 to TRBJ2-7; maybe TRBD2 (6 bases). The CDR3 runs to 17 residues. The germline V gene has CDR1 SSHAT and CDR2 FNYEAQ (reference sequence). Trimming removed 6 bases from V and 0 bases from J, with 21 bases in between. The CDR3 coding sequence is TGTGCCAGCAGTTCTACTGCGGGGATTGTCAGCTCCTACGAGCAGTACTTC. Its protein is CASSSTAGIVSSYEQYF.

V and J are TRBV14 and TRBJ1-2, with D unresolved. CDR1 is SGHDN and CDR2 is FVKESK in the germline V gene. CDR3 length equals 15 residues. Trimming removed 4 bases from V and 5 bases from J, with 17 bases in between. In nucleotides, the CDR3 is TGTGCCAGCAGCCGAAGGCAAAGCGGCCCATATGGCTACACCTTC. It codes for CASSRRQSGPYGYTF.

The V and J genes are TRBV7-8 and TRBJ2-1; 12 bases fit TRBD2. The CDR3 is 18 residues long. J was trimmed by 3 bases and V by 1 base; bases with no gene match: 7. Per germline, CDR1 SGHVS and CDR2 FQNEAQ. The chain's CDR3 is CASSLGSLAGGLYNEQFF. CDR3 DNA: TGTGCCAGCAGCTTAGGGTCACTAGCGGGGGGTCTCTACAATGAGCAGTTCTTC.

To note about this clone: Other nucleotide sequences in the sample specify the same CDR3. V gene TRBV6-6 combines with J gene TRBJ1-2; D is uncertain. Trimming shortened V by 6 bases and J by 5 bases, and 10 bases separated the two germline ends. Germline assignment: CDR1 MNHNY and CDR2 SVGAGI (reference sequence). The CDR3 is made up of 12 amino acids. CDR3 sequence: CASSPPEYGYTF. The CDR3 DNA reads TGTGCCAGCAGCCCCCCGGAGTATGGCTACACCTTC.